This paragraph covers one T cell receptor (beta chain) sequence. What it binds is unknown. The Oncomine TCR Beta short-read assay sequenced DNA from cultured CD4+ T cells. Investigators obtained genomic DNA by extraction from cultured CD4+ T cells. TCRdb recomputed calls from the PCR reads with MiXCR, one row per CDR3 protein. The data contain about 11,000 distinct CDR3 sequences, more than 65% of them singletons. The treatment denotes: approximately nine-day PBMC culture with coronavirus spike peptide pools or control peptides (ViraFEST assay). This sample is part of a study of vaccination and CD4 T cells after COVID-19. Regarding the study as a whole: Reactive clonotype counts went from median roughly 20 after infection to some 40 after vaccination, nonsignificantly.

This sequence was found in a human donor who had recovered from COVID-19. The sequenced sample consisted of CD4+ T cells from blood, cultured in vitro.

CDR3 sequence: CASSADSYSNQPQHF. CDR3 nucleotides: TGTGCCAGCAGCGCGGACTCCTATAGCAATCAGCCCCAGCATTTT. The chain recombines TRBV9 with TRBJ1-5; no definite D call. Germline loops: CDR1 SGDLS, CDR2 YYNGEE. The CDR3 spans 15 residues. Trimming stripped 3 bases from V and 0 bases from J, with 10 bases between.